A selection of T cell receptor beta chains follows, all from one sample in a study of technical replicates of blood from a few donors. Data came from immunoSEQ multiplex PCR; TCRdb stores just in-frame clones and leaves some out. The sample records 99,000 or so clones, nearly 97% being singletons. Material: T cells isolated from PBMCs. The receptors stem from a human donor in good health. CDR3s include the opening cysteine and the closing phenylalanine or tryptophan. A D gene is named only where the DNA matches it firmly. Clone size is given for some rows only: seen once, a few or many times, or a class if the clone is expanded.

.	TRBV18	18	TRBD1	TRBJ2-2	TGTGCCAGCTCACCACCCGGACAGGCTTTAATTGGCCCCGGGGAGCTGTTTTTT	CASSPPGQALIGPGELFF
.	TRBV5-6	15	.	TRBJ2-2	TGTGCCAGCAGCTTGGGAGGGACAATTGGCGGGGAGCTGTTTTTT	CASSLGGTIGGELFF
.	TRBV6-5	15	TRBD2	TRBJ2-1	TGTGCCAGCAGCCAAACTAGCGGGGACTACAATGAGCAGTTCTTC	CASSQTSGDYNEQFF
.	TRBV4-2	15	TRBD2	TRBJ2-2	TGTGCCAGCAGCCAAAGCGGGAGAAACACCGGGGAGCTGTTTTTT	CASSQSGRNTGELFF
.	TRBV28	13	TRBD1	TRBJ2-7	TGTGCCAGCAGTTTGACAGGGGTGGACGAGCAGTACTTC	CASSLTGVDEQYF
once	TRBV9	13	.	TRBJ2-1	TGTGCCAGCAGCCCTACAGGGATCAATGAGCAGTTCTTC	CASSPTGINEQFF
once	TRBV2	14	TRBD1	TRBJ1-4	TGTGCCAGCAGCCCTTGGGACAGAGGAGAAAAACTGTTTTTT	CASSPWDRGEKLFF
once	TRBV10-1	13	.	TRBJ1-4	TGCGCCAGCAGTCCGTCCATCGGGGAAAAACTGTTTTTT	CASSPSIGEKLFF
.	TRBV30	12	TRBD1	TRBJ1-5	TGTGCCTGGAGCGATGGACAGGGCCCCCAGCATTTT	CAWSDGQGPQHF
.	TRBV5-1	14	.	TRBJ2-3	TGCGCCAGCAGCTCGGAGTTACCCGCAGATACGCAGTATTTT	CASSSELPADTQYF
.	TRBV12-5	13	.	TRBJ2-7	TGTGCTAGTGGTTTGACGGGGTACTACGAGCAGTACTTC	CASGLTGYYEQYF
.	TRBV11-3	15	TRBD2	TRBJ2-5	TGTGCCAGCAGCAGACTAGCGGGGGGGGTGGAGACCCAGTACTTC	CASSRLAGGVETQYF
.	TRBV11-2	14	.	TRBJ1-4	TGTGCCAGCAGCTCGACATTCGGGATTGAAAAACTGTTTTTT	CASSSTFGIEKLFF
.	TRBV4-1	15	TRBD1	TRBJ1-2	TGCGCCAGCAGCCAAGGACAGGGGGCCGTCTATGGCTACACCTTC	CASSQGQGAVYGYTF
.	TRBV27	13	.	TRBJ2-2	TGTGCCAGCAGTTTAATCCCCCACGGGGAGCTGTTTTTT	CASSLIPHGELFF
.	TRBV19	15	TRBD1	TRBJ2-7	TGTGCCAGTAGTTGGACGGGACAGGGAGCCTACGAGCAGTACTTC	CASSWTGQGAYEQYF
few	TRBV11-2	16	TRBD1	TRBJ1-2	TGTGCCAGCAGCTTAGATCGGGACAGGGGGCAGGGTGGCTACACCTTC	CASSLDRDRGQGGYTF
.	TRBV10-3	16	TRBD2	TRBJ2-1	TGTGCCATCAGCCGCGCTAGCGGCTATACCTACAATGAGCAGTTCTTC	CAISRASGYTYNEQFF
.	TRBV19	13	TRBD2	TRBJ2-7	TGTGCCAGTAGTCCGGTAGCGGGATACGAGCAGTACTTC	CASSPVAGYEQYF
few	TRBV18	16	.	TRBJ1-1	TGTGCCAGCTCACCACCGGTCAGGTCTGTGAGGGTTGAAGCTTTCTTT	CASSPPVRSVRVEAFF
.	TRBV7-9	14	.	TRBJ2-3	TGTGCCAGCAGCTTAGCGGGCTCCACAGATACGCAGTATTTT	CASSLAGSTDTQYF
.	TRBV5-4	13	.	TRBJ2-7	TGTGCCAGCAGCCCCGTGGACACTCTCGAGCAGTACTTC	CASSPVDTLEQYF
.	TRBV18	17	TRBD1	TRBJ1-6	TGTGCCAGCTCACCTACGGGGACAGGGATCGCGGATTCACCCCTCCACTTT	CASSPTGTGIADSPLHF
.	TRBV18	18	.	TRBJ1-6	TGTGCCAGCTCACCGATAGACAGGTTAGGCTCCTATAATTCACCCCTCCACTTT	CASSPIDRLGSYNSPLHF
.	TRBV5-1	15	.	TRBJ1-2	TGCGCCAGCAGCTTGGGGCAGGGTCGGGACTATGGCTACACCTTC	CASSLGQGRDYGYTF
.	TRBV6-6	15	TRBD1	TRBJ1-1	TGTGCCAGCAGTACGACAGGGGGCGGGAACACTGAAGCTTTCTTT	CASSTTGGGNTEAFF
.	TRBV5-1	16	TRBD2	TRBJ2-5	TGCGCCAGCAGCTTGGGTGCCGGGGGGTACCAAGAGACCCAGTACTTC	CASSLGAGGYQETQYF
.	TRBV7-3	15	.	TRBJ2-2	TGTGCCAGCAGCTTAGCGGGGCCTGACACCGGGGAGCTGTTTTTT	CASSLAGPDTGELFF
.	TRBV14	15	TRBD1	TRBJ1-4	TGTGCCAGCAGCCTCACACAGGGGGCTCGGGAAAAACTGTTTTTT	CASSLTQGAREKLFF
once	TRBV6-5	15	.	TRBJ2-1	TGTGCCAGCAGTTACTCGCAGGTTTTTGACAATGAGCAGTTCTTC	CASSYSQVFDNEQFF
.	TRBV7-9	15	TRBD1	TRBJ2-5	TGTGCCAGCAGCTTAGGACAGGGCTCTGGGGAGACCCAGTACTTC	CASSLGQGSGETQYF
.	TRBV27	14	.	TRBJ1-1	TGTGCCAGCAGTTTAGGTGCGGGGTACACTGAAGCTTTCTTT	CASSLGAGYTEAFF
.	TRBV2	15	.	TRBJ2-3	TGTGCCAGCAGTTCTGAGGCAGGGAAATCAGATACGCAGTATTTT	CASSSEAGKSDTQYF
.	TRBV7-9	15	TRBD1	TRBJ2-7	TGTGCCAGCAGCTTATGGCAAGGACAGGTCCACGAGCAGTACTTC	CASSLWQGQVHEQYF
.	TRBV9	13	.	TRBJ2-5	TGTGCCAGCAGCGTAGGACAGATGGAGACCCAGTACTTC	CASSVGQMETQYF